This TCR beta chain was found in a study of a mutant IDH1 vaccine in newly diagnosed glioma. As for the study in general: Vaccination was launched 4-6 weeks after radiotherapy alone, or with temozolomide cycles.

CDR1 and CDR2 from the germline V gene are LNHDA and SQIVND (reference sequence). CDR3 length equals 14 residues. Trimming removed 7 bases from V and 0 bases from J; junction bases left unmatched: 3. As to this clone: What it binds is not known.

The repertoire was sequenced with immunoSEQ multiplex PCR; TCRdb's copy has only in-frame clones and lacks some. This sample yields fewer than 45,000 clones, of which 81% are seen a single time; 4.7% belongs to the top ten. Described time point: week 35, safety follow-up. With topical imiquimod, each dose of the vaccine consisted of 300 ug of mutant IDH1 20-mer peptide. Specimen: PBMCs, collected from a glioma patient whose treatment included an IDH1 peptide vaccine. The receptor was isolated from a woman aged 40-49 years with glioma. Some clones in this sample may be carry-over from other donors' samples. This chain links TRBV19 with TRBJ1-1, with 9 bases aligning to TRBD1. In DNA form, the CDR3 reads TGTGCCAGTAACAGACAGGGGGTGAACACTGAAGCTTTCTTT. Amino acids: CASNRQGVNTEAFF.